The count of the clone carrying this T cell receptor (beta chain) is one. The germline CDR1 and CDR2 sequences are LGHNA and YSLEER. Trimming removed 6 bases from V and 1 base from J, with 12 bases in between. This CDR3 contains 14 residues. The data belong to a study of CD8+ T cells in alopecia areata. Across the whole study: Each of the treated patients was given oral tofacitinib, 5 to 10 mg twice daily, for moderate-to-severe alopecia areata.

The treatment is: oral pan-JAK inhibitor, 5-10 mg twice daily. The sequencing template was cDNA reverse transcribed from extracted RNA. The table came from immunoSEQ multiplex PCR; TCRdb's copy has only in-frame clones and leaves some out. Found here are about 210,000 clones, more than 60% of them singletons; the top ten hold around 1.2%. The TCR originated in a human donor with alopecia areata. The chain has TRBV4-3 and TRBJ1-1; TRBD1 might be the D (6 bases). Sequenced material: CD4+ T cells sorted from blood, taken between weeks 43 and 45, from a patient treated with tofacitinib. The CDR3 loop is CASSTDSANTEAFF. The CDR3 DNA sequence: TGCGCCAGCAGTACGGACAGCGCGAACACTGAAGCTTTCTTT.